One and the same sample provided the 5 T cell receptor beta chains below, sequenced in a study of T cell responses to AZD1222 COVID-19 vaccine (dated by TCRdb to the early 2020s). Library creation used the immunoSEQ multiplex PCR assay. TCRdb mirrors the immuneACCESS table, restricted to in-frame sequences. Some clones are absent from its copies; in checked studies, under half trace to an unresolved V gene, and the reason for the others is unknown. The sample table records fewer than 200,000 clones; around 89% of these occur just once. The ten largest clonotypes hold 4% to 5.5% of the sample. In light of the paper, this sample's time point label describes: about 28 days (+/-7) after the second vaccine dose. This specimen consisted of peripheral blood, obtained 28 days after the second AZD1222 dose. All receptors derive from an adult who received the AZD1222 COVID-19 vaccine.

This clone was recorded once. The gene calls are TRBV21-1 and TRBJ2-7; no DNA check was done on the table's D call, TRBD1. TRBV21-1 represents a pseudogene. The CDR3 consists of 19 residues. CDR3 residues: CAILVRVSGGKKQPYEQYF. The CDR3 nucleotides read TGTGCCATACTAGTGCGAGTGTCAGGGGGAAAGAAGCAACCCTACGAGCAGTACTTC.

By share, this clone counts as medium-sized. The rearrangement uses TRBV5-1 and TRBJ1-1; D unresolved. The CDR3 is 16 residues long. The germline gives CDR1 SGHRS, CDR2 YFSETQ. Trimming took off 1 base at V and 0 bases at J, with 13 bases between the two ends. CDR3 coding DNA: TGCGCCAGCAGCTTGCAAGGATGGAGCTTGAACACTGAAGCTTTCTTT. This translates into CASSLQGWSLNTEAFF. The full variable domain, rest sourced from reference TRBV5-1 and TRBJ1-1, is KAGVTQTPRYLIKTRGQQVTLSCSPISGHRSVSWYQQTPGQGLQFLFEYFSETQRNKGNFPGRFSGRQFSNSRSEMNVSTLELGDSALYLCASSLQGWSLNTEAFFGQGTRLTVV.

The J gene is TRBJ1-5, the V gene TRBV10-3; 9 nucleotides align to TRBD1. Germline V lookup: CDR1 ENHRY, CDR2 SYGVKD. The CDR3 contains 15 residues. V lost 5 bases and J lost 3; bases outside the gene matches: 5. CDR3 region: CAISQDRGNNQPQHF. CDR3 nucleotide sequence: TGTGCCATCAGTCAAGACAGGGGGAACAATCAGCCCCAGCATTTT.

DNA for the CDR3: TGTGCCAGCAGCCCCTCAGGCGAGCGGGGGGGCCGGATTCGTGAGCAGTTCTTC. Translated, it gives CASSPSGERGGRIREQFF. The J gene is TRBJ2-1, the V gene TRBV3-1 (or the pseudogene TRBV3-2); 10 nucleotides align to TRBD2. The CDR3 runs 18 residues. Germline V gives CDR1 LGHDT, CDR2 YNNKEL (reference sequence). J was trimmed by 9 bases and V by 4 bases; bases with no gene match: 18.

The CDR3 region is CASSFLSGELFF. The CDR3 DNA reads as TGTGCCAGCAGCTTTTTATCCGGGGAGCTGTTTTTT. The chain has TRBV7-2 and TRBJ2-2; the D is unclear. This CDR3 has 12 amino acids. Per the germline V gene, CDR1 is SGHTA and CDR2 is FQGNSA. V lost 3 bases, J lost 6 bases, and 5 bases lay in between.